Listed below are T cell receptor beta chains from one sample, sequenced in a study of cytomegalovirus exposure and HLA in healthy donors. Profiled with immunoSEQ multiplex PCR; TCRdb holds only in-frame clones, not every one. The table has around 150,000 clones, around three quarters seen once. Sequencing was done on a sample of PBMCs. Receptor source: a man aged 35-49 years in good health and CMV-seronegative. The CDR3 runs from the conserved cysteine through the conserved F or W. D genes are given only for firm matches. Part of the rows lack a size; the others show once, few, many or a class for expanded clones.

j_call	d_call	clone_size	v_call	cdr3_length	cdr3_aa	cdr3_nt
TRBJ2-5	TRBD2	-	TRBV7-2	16	CASSLGASGAQGTQYF	TGTGCCAGCAGCTTAGGGGCTAGCGGGGCCCAAGGGACCCAGTACTTC
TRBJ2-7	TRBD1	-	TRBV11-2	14	CASSFRDRVYEQYF	TGTGCCAGCAGCTTCCGGGACAGAGTCTACGAGCAGTACTTC
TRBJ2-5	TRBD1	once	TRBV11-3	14	CASSAGTGQETQYF	TGTGCCAGCAGCGCCGGGACAGGACAAGAGACCCAGTACTTC
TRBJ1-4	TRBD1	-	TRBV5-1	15	CASSLVGQENEKLFF	TGCGCCAGCAGCTTGGTGGGACAGGAGAATGAAAAACTGTTTTTT
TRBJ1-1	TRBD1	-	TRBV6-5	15	CASSYGTGLSTEAFF	TGTGCCAGCAGTTACGGGACAGGCCTCTCGACTGAAGCTTTCTTT
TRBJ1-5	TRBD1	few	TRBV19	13	CASSEQGAQPQHF	TGTGCCAGTAGTGAACAGGGGGCTCAGCCCCAGCATTTT
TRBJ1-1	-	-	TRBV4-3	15	CASSQKQGTLTEAFF	TGCGCCAGCAGCCAAAAACAGGGTACTTTGACTGAAGCTTTCTTT
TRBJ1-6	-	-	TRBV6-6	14	CASSGGGINSPLHF	TGTGCCAGCAGTGGGGGGGGGATTAATTCACCCCTCCACTTT
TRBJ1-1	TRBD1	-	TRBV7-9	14	CASSLLSGGTEAFF	TGTGCCAGCAGCTTACTTTCAGGGGGAACTGAAGCTTTCTTT
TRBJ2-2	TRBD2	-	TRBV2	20	CASSEAGKREGLPGTGELFF	TGTGCCAGCAGTGAAGCAGGGAAGCGGGAGGGCCTCCCCGGCACCGGGGAGCTGTTTTTT
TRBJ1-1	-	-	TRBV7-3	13	CASSLTVNTEAFF	TGTGCCAGCAGCCTTACAGTGAACACTGAAGCTTTCTTT
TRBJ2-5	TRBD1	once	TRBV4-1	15	CASSQEDRARETQYF	TGCGCCAGCAGCCAAGAGGACAGGGCACGGGAGACCCAGTACTTC
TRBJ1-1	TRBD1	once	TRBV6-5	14	CASSKQGTGTEAFF	TGTGCCAGCAGCAAACAGGGGACAGGCACTGAAGCTTTCTTT
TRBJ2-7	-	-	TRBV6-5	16	CASSYGRTPLALPQYF	TGTGCCAGCAGTTATGGCCGAACACCCCTTGCTTTACCGCAGTACTTC
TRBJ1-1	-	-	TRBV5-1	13	CASSLVEGAVAFF	TGCGCCAGCAGCTTGGTGGAGGGAGCGGTCGCTTTCTTT
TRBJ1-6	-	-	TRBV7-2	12	CASSFMYSPLHF	TGTGCCAGCAGCTTCATGTATTCACCCCTCCACTTT
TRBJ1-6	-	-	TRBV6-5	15	CASSYSGLGGSPLHF	TGTGCCAGCAGTTACTCGGGACTTGGGGGTTCACCCCTCCACTTT
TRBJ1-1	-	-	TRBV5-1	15	CASSLGWGENTEAFF	TGCGCCAGCAGCTTGGGGTGGGGGGAGAACACTGAAGCTTTCTTT
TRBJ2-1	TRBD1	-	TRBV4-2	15	CASRPGQGTYNEQFF	TGTGCCAGCAGACCGGGACAGGGGACCTACAATGAGCAGTTCTTC
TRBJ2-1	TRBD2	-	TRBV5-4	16	CASTWRVAGLYNEQFF	TGTGCCAGCACCTGGCGGGTAGCGGGACTCTACAATGAGCAGTTCTTC
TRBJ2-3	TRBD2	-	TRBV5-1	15	CASSRGLVSPDAQYF	TGCGCCAGCAGCCGCGGACTAGTCAGCCCAGATGCGCAGTATTTT
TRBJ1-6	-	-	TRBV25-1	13	CASSDSYNSPLHF	TGTGCCAGCAGTGACAGTTATAATTCACCCCTCCACTTT
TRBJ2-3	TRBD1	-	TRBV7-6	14	CASSRDRGPDTQYF	TGTGCCAGCAGCCGCGACAGGGGGCCCGATACGCAGTATTTT
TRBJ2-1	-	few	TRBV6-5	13	CASSYGQPIEQFF	TGTGCCAGCAGTTACGGACAGCCTATTGAGCAGTTCTTC
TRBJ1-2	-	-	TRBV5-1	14	CASSLGQGKGGYTF	TGCGCCAGCAGCTTGGGGCAGGGTAAAGGTGGCTACACCTTC
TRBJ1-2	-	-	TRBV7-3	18	CASSPSGGRTAPNYGYTF	TGTGCCAGCAGCCCCTCCGGGGGGAGAACAGCCCCTAACTATGGCTACACCTTC
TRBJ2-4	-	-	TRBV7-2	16	CASSRSAPGAKNIQYF	TGTGCCAGCAGCCGGTCCGCCCCGGGAGCCAAAAACATTCAGTACTTC
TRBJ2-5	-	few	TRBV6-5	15	CASCSLGAGEETQYF	TGTGCCAGCTGCAGCTTGGGGGCTGGGGAAGAGACCCAGTACTTC
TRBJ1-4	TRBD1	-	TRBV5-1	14	CASSPQGAGEKLFF	TGCGCCAGCAGCCCGCAGGGGGCGGGTGAAAAACTGTTTTTT
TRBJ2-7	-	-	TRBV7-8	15	CASSLGRDRTYEQYF	TGTGCCAGCAGCTTAGGCAGGGATCGGACCTACGAGCAGTACTTC
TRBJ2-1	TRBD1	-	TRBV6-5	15	CASRSGTGVDSEQFF	TGTGCCAGCAGGTCCGGGACAGGGGTGGACAGTGAGCAGTTCTTC
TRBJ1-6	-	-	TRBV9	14	CASSSGVDNSPLHF	TGTGCCAGCAGTTCAGGTGTTGATAATTCACCCCTCCACTTT
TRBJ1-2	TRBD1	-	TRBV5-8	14	CASSFTLSGQGLTF	TGTGCCAGCAGCTTTACGCTCTCCGGACAGGGCCTCACCTTC
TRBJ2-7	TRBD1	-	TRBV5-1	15	CASSYGLDRGLEQYF	TGCGCCAGCAGCTATGGGCTGGACAGGGGGCTCGAGCAGTACTTC
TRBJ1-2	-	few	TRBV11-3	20	CASSLDRGFRQVPSWDGYTF	TGTGCCAGCAGCTTAGATCGGGGTTTCCGACAGGTCCCGTCTTGGGATGGCTACACCTTC
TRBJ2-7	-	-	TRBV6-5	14	CASSYAGSSYEQYF	TGTGCCAGCAGTTACGCGGGCAGCTCCTACGAGCAGTACTTC
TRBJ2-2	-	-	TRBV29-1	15	CSVVPGSTNTGELFF	TGCAGCGTTGTCCCGGGATCGACGAACACCGGGGAGCTGTTTTTT
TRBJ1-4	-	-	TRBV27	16	CASSSLSTGPNEKLFF	TGTGCCAGCAGTTCCTTGTCGACAGGACCTAATGAAAAACTGTTTTTT
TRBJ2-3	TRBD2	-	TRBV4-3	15	CASSQEAGISGPQYF	TGCGCCAGCAGCCAAGAGGCAGGGATTAGCGGGCCGCAGTATTTT
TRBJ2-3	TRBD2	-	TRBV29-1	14	CSVGTSGRTDTQYF	TGCAGCGTGGGGACTAGCGGGAGAACAGATACGCAGTATTTT
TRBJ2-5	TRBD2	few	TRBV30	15	CAWIGGAGGQETQYF	TGTGCCTGGATCGGCGGAGCGGGGGGTCAAGAGACCCAGTACTTC
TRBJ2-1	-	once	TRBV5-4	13	CASSSTEGNEQFF	TGTGCCAGCAGCTCCACTGAGGGAAATGAGCAGTTCTTC
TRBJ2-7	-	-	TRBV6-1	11	CASTSSYEQYF	TGTGCCAGCACCTCCTCCTACGAGCAGTACTTC
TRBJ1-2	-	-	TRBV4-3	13	CASSQVAGVGYTF	TGCGCCAGCAGCCAAGTAGCCGGGGTAGGCTACACCTTC
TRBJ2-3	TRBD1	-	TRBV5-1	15	CASRRTGEGTDTQYF	TGCGCCAGCAGACGGACAGGGGAGGGAACAGATACGCAGTATTTT
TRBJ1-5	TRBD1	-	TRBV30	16	CAWSGRQGANNQPQHF	TGTGCCTGGAGTGGCAGACAGGGGGCTAACAATCAGCCCCAGCATTTT
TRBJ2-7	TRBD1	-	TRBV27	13	CASSQTGAYEQYF	TGTGCCAGCAGCCAGACAGGGGCCTACGAGCAGTACTTC
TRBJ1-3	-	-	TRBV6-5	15	CASMRSGGSGDTIYF	TGTGCCAGCATGCGGTCCGGGGGGAGTGGGGACACCATATATTTT
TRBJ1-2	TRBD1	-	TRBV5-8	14	CASSFNRGGLGYTF	TGTGCCAGCAGCTTCAACAGGGGCGGCCTTGGCTACACCTTC
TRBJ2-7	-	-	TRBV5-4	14	CASSFGSSGYEQYF	TGTGCCAGCAGCTTTGGCAGCTCCGGGTACGAGCAGTACTTC
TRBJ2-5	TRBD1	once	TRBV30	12	CAWGQGGETQYF	TGTGCCTGGGGACAGGGTGGGGAGACCCAGTACTTC
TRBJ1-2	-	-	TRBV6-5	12	CASSSGFGGYTF	TGTGCCAGCAGTTCGGGATTCGGGGGCTACACCTTC
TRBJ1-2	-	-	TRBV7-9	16	CASSLEVLQPQYGYTF	TGTGCCAGCAGCTTAGAGGTGCTACAGCCACAGTATGGCTACACCTTC
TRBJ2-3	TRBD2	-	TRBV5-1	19	CASSLAGTSGLLSTDTQYF	TGCGCCAGCAGCTTGGCCGGGACTAGCGGGCTTCTGAGCACAGATACGCAGTATTTT
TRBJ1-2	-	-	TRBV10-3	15	CAISESNDRRNGYTF	TGTGCCATCAGTGAGTCGAATGACAGACGAAATGGCTACACCTTC
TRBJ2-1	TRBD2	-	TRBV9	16	CASSVGLAGVYNEQFF	TGTGCCAGCAGCGTCGGACTAGCGGGGGTCTACAATGAGCAGTTCTTC
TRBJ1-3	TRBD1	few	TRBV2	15	CASSRDSYSGNTIYF	TGTGCCAGCAGTCGGGACAGCTACTCTGGAAACACCATATATTTT
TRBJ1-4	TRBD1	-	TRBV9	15	CASSTGQGADEKLFF	TGTGCCAGCAGCACCGGACAGGGGGCGGATGAAAAACTGTTTTTT
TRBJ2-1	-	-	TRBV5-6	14	CASSLVGLGNEQFF	TGTGCCAGCAGCTTGGTGGGGCTAGGAAATGAGCAGTTCTTC